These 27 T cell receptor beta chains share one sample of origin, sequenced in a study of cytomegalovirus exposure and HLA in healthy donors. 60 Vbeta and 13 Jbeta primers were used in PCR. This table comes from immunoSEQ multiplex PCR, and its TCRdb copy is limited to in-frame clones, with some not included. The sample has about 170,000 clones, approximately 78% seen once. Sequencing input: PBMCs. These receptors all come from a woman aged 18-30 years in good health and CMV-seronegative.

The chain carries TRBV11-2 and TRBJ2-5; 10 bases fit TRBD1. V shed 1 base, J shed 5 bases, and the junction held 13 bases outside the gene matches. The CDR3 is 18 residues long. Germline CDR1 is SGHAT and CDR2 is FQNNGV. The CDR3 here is CASSLGATGTGALETQYF. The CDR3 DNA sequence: TGTGCCAGCAGCTTAGGAGCCACTGGGACAGGGGCTTTGGAGACCCAGTACTTC.

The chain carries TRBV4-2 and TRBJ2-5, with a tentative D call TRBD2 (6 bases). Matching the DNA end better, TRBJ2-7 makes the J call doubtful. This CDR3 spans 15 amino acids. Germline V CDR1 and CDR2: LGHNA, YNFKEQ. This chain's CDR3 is CASSPLGGLTYEQYF. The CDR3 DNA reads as TGTGCCAGCAGCCCACTCGGGGGACTTACATACGAGCAGTACTTC.

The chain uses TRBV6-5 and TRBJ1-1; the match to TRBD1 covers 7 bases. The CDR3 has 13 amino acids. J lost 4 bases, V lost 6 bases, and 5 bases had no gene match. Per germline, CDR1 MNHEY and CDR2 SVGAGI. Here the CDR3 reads CASSPDRFTEAFF. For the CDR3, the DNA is TGTGCCAGCAGCCCGGACAGGTTCACTGAAGCTTTCTTT.

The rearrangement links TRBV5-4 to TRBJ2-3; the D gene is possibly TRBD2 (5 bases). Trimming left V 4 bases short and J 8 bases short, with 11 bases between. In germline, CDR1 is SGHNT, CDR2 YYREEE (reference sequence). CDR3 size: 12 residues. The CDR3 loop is CASSLEAGTQYF. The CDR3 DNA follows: TGTGCCAGCAGCCTTGAGGCGGGTACGCAGTATTTT. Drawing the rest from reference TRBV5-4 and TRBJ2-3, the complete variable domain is ETGVTQSPTHLIKTRGQQVTLRCSSQSGHNTVSWYQQALGQGPQFIFQYYREEENGRGNFPPRFSGLQFPNYSSELNVNALELDDSALYLCASSLEAGTQYFGPGTRLTVL.

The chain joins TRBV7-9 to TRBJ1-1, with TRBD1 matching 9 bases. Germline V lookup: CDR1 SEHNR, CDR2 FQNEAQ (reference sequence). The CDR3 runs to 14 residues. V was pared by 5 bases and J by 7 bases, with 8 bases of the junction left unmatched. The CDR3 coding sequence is TGTGCCAGCAGCACCGGGACAGGGAGGGGTGAAGCTTTCTTT. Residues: CASSTGTGRGEAFF.

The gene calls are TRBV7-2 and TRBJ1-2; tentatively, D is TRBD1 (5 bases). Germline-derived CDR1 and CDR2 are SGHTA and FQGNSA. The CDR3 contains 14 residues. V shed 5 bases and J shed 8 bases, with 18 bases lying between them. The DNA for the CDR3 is TGTGCCAGCAGCCTGTACAGGCCGGAAGGGGGCTACACCTTC. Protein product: CASSLYRPEGGYTF.

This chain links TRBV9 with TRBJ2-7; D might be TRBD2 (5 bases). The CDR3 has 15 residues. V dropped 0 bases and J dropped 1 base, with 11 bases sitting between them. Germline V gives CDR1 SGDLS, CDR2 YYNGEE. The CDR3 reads CASSVAAGPSYEQYF. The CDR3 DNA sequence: TGTGCCAGCAGCGTAGCGGCGGGTCCTTCCTACGAGCAGTACTTC.

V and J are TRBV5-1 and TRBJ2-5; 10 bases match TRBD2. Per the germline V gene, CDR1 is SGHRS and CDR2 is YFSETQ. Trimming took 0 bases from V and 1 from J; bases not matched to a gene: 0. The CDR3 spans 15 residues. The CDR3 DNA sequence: TGCGCCAGCAGCTTGGCTAGCGGGAGCCAAGAGACCCAGTACTTC. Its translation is CASSLASGSQETQYF.

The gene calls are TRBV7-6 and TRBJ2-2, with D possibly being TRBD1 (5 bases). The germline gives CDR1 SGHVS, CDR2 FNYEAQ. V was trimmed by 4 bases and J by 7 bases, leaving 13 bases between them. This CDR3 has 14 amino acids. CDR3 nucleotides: TGTGCCAGCAGCTCCCCAGGGTTTATCGGGGAGCTGTTTTTT. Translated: CASSSPGFIGELFF.

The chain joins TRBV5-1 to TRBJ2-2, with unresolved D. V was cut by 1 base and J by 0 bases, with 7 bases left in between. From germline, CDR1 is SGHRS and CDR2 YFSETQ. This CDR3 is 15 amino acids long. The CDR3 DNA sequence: TGCGCCAGCAGCTTGACGCTAGCGAACACCGGGGAGCTGTTTTTT. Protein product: CASSLTLANTGELFF.

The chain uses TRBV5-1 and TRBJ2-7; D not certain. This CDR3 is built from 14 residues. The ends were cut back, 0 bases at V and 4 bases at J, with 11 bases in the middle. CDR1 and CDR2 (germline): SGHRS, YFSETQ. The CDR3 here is CASSLVGYRYEQYF. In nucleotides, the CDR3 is TGCGCCAGCAGCTTGGTCGGGTATCGATACGAGCAGTACTTC.

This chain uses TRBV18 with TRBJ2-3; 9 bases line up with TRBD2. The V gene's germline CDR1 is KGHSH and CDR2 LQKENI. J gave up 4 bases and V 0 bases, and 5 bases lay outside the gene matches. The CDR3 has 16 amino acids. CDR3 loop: CASSPPMGGRADTQYF. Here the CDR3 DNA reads TGTGCCAGCTCACCACCGATGGGCGGGAGGGCAGATACGCAGTATTTT.

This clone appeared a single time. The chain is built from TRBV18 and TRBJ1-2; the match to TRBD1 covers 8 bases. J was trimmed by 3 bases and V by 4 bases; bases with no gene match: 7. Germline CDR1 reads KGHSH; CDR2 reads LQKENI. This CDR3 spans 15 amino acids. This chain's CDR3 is CASSLQGALDYGYTF. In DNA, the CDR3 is TGTGCCAGCTCACTGCAGGGGGCCTTGGACTATGGCTACACCTTC.

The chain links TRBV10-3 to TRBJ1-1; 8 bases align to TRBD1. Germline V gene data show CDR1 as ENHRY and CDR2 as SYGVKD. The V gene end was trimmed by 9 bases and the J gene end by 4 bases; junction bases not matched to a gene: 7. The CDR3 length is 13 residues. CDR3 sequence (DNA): TGTGCCATGAGGACAGGGCCGAGCACTGAAGCTTTCTTT. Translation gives CAMRTGPSTEAFF.

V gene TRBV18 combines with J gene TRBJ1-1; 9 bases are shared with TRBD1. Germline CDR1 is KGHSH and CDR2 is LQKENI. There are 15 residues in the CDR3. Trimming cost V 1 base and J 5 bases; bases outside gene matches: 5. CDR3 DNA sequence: TGTGCCAGCTCACCACGTACGGACAGGGGTACTGAAGCTTTCTTT. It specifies CASSPRTDRGTEAFF.

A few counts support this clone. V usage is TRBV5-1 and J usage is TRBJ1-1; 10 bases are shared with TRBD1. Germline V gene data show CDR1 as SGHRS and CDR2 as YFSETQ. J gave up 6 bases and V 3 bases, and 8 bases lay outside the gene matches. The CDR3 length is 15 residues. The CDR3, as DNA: TGCGCCAGCAGCTCATACCGGGACAGGGGCTCTGAAGCTTTCTTT. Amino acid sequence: CASSSYRDRGSEAFF.

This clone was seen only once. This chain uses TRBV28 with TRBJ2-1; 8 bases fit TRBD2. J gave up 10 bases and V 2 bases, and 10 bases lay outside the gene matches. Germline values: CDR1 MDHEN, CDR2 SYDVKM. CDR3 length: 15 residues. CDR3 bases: TGTGCCAGCAGTTTAATGGGCAGCGGGAGAAGGGAGCAGTTCTTC. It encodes CASSLMGSGRREQFF.

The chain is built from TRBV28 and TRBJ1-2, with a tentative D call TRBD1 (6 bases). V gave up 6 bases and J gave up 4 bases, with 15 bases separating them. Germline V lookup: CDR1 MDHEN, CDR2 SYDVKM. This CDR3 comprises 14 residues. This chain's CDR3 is CASSTGTGSYGYTF. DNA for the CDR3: TGTGCCAGCAGCACTGGAACAGGGTCCTATGGCTACACCTTC.

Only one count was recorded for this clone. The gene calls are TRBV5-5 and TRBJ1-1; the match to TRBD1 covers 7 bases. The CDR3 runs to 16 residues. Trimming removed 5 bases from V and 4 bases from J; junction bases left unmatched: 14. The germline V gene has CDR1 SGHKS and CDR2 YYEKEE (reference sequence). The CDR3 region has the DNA TGTGCCAGCAGGTTAAGGAGGGGGCAGGTCGGCACTGAAGCTTTCTTT. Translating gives CASRLRRGQVGTEAFF.

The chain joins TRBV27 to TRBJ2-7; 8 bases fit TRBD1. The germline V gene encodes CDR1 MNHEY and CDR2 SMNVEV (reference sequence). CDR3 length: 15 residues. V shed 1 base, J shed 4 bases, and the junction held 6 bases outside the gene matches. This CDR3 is CASSLWPGGGYEQYF. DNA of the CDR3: TGTGCCAGCAGTTTATGGCCAGGGGGCGGATACGAGCAGTACTTC.

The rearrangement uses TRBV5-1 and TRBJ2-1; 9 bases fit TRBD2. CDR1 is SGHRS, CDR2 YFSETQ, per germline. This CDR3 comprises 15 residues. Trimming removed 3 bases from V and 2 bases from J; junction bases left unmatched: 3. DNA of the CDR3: TGCGCCAGCAGCTGGTCTAGCGGGACCTACAATGAGCAGTTCTTC. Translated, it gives CASSWSSGTYNEQFF.

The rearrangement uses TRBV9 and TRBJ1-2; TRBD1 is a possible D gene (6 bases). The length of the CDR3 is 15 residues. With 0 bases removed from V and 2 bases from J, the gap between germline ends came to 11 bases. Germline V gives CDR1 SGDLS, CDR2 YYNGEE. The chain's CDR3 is CASSVGITGNYGYTF. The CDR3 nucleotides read TGTGCCAGCAGCGTAGGTATAACAGGGAACTATGGCTACACCTTC. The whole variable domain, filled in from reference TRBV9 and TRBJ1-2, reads DSGVTQTPKHLITATGQRVTLRCSPRSGDLSVYWYQQSLDQGLQFLIQYYNGEERAKGNILERFSAQQFPDLHSELNLSSLELGDSALYFCASSVGITGNYGYTFGSGTRLTVV.

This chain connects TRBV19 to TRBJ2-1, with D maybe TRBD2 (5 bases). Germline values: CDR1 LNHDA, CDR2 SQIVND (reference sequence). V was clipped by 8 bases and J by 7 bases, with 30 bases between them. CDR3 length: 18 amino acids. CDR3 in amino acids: CASQKTLGPGSWGNEQFF. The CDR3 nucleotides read TGTGCCAGTCAAAAAACCCTGGGCCCGGGATCTTGGGGTAATGAGCAGTTCTTC.

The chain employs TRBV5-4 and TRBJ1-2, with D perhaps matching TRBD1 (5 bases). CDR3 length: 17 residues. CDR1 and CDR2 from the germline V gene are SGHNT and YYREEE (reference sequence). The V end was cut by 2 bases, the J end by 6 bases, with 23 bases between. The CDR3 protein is CASSFGGGEDLEDGYTF. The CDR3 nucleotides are TGTGCCAGCAGCTTTGGCGGAGGGGAAGACCTGGAGGATGGCTACACCTTC.

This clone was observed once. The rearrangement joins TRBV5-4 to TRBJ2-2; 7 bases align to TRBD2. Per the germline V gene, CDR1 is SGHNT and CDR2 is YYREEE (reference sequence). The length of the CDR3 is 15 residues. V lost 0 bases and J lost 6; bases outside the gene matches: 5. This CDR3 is CASSLELRGAGELFF. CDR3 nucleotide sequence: TGTGCCAGCAGCTTGGAGCTACGGGGGGCCGGGGAGCTGTTTTTT.

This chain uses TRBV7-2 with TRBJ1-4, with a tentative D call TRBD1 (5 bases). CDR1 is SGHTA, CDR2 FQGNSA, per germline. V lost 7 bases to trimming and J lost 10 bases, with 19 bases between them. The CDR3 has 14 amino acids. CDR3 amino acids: CASKIRREGGKLFF. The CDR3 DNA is TGTGCCAGCAAGATTCGCAGGGAGGGTGGAAAACTGTTTTTT.

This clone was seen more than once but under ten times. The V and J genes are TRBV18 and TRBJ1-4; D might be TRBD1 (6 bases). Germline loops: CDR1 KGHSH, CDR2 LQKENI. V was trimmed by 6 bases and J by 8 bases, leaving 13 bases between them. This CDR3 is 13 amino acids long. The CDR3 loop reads CASSRTVSEKLFF. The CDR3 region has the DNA TGTGCCAGCTCGCGGACAGTAAGCGAAAAACTGTTTTTT. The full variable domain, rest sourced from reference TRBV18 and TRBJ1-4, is NAGVMQNPRHLVRRRGQEARLRCSPMKGHSHVYWYRQLPEEGLKFMVYLQKENIIDESGMPKERFSAEFPKEGPSILRIQQVVRGDSAAYFCASSRTVSEKLFFGSGTQLSVL.